The rows below give T cell receptor beta chains drawn from one sample of a study of blood T cells in healthy people across ages. In TCRdb, the 5' RACE reads were re-called with MiXCR into one record per CDR3 protein. The repertoire holds around 520,000 distinct CDR3 sequences, over 25% seen once, with 3% to 4% in the top ten. These data were also filed under a second study, of T cells of mothers and their children.

The sequenced sample was blood. These receptors came from a boy aged 2 to 10 in good health. Both conserved end residues are part of each CDR3. D genes are given only for firm matches. Clone size is shown for a subset of rows, as once, few, many or a class of expanded clone.

d_gene: -
abundance: -
j_gene: TRBJ2-7
v_gene: TRBV29-1
CDR3nt: TGCAGCGTTGAGTTCGCAGGATCCACCTACGAGCAGTACTTC
CDR3aa: CSVEFAGSTYEQYF

d_gene: TRBD1
abundance: -
j_gene: TRBJ1-1
v_gene: TRBV10-2
CDR3nt: TGCGCCAGCAGTGCCAGGACAGGTATGGACACTGAAGCTTTCTTT
CDR3aa: CASSARTGMDTEAFF

d_gene: TRBD2
abundance: -
j_gene: TRBJ2-1
v_gene: TRBV7-9
CDR3nt: TGTGCCAGCAGTTTACTAGCGGCCGGGGTGAAGCAGTTCTTC
CDR3aa: CASSLLAAGVKQFF

d_gene: TRBD1
abundance: -
j_gene: TRBJ1-1
v_gene: TRBV20-1
CDR3nt: TGCAGTGCTAGAGGGACAGGGGACTTAACTGAAGCTTTCTTT
CDR3aa: CSARGTGDLTEAFF

d_gene: -
abundance: few
j_gene: TRBJ2-3
v_gene: TRBV12-3/TRBV12-4
CDR3nt: TGTGCCAGCAGTTTTGCGGGAAGCACAGATACGCAGTATTTT
CDR3aa: CASSFAGSTDTQYF

d_gene: -
abundance: few
j_gene: TRBJ2-4
v_gene: TRBV5-1
CDR3nt: TGCGCCAGCAGCCTTGGGACCGACACCGAAAACATTCAGTACTTC
CDR3aa: CASSLGTDTENIQYF

d_gene: -
abundance: -
j_gene: TRBJ2-3
v_gene: TRBV10-2
CDR3nt: TGCGCCAGCATGGAGCCTAGCACAGATACGCAGTATTTT
CDR3aa: CASMEPSTDTQYF

d_gene: TRBD2
abundance: few
j_gene: TRBJ2-3
v_gene: TRBV18
CDR3nt: TGTGCCAGCATTTATAGCGGGAACACGGATACGCAGTATTTT
CDR3aa: CASIYSGNTDTQYF

d_gene: TRBD1
abundance: -
j_gene: TRBJ1-2
v_gene: TRBV10-3
CDR3nt: TGTGCCATCAGTGGGGACAGGGGGCAGAATGGCTACACCTTC
CDR3aa: CAISGDRGQNGYTF

d_gene: -
abundance: -
j_gene: TRBJ2-1
v_gene: TRBV12-3/TRBV12-4
CDR3nt: TGTGCCAGCAGTTTTTCCCTTCCACGGGATATGTCCTACAATGAGCAGTTCTTC
CDR3aa: CASSFSLPRDMSYNEQFF

d_gene: -
abundance: few
j_gene: TRBJ2-1
v_gene: TRBV12-3/TRBV12-4
CDR3nt: TGTGCCAGCAGTCTCTCAAAATTGGGGCAGTTCTTC
CDR3aa: CASSLSKLGQFF

d_gene: -
abundance: -
j_gene: TRBJ2-7
v_gene: TRBV7-2
CDR3nt: TGTGCCAGCAGCTGGCAAATGATTGACGAGCAGTACTTC
CDR3aa: CASSWQMIDEQYF

d_gene: -
abundance: -
j_gene: TRBJ2-3
v_gene: TRBV29-1
CDR3nt: TGCAGCGTTGAGGTCCTCACAGATACGCAGTATTTT
CDR3aa: CSVEVLTDTQYF

d_gene: -
abundance: -
j_gene: TRBJ2-3
v_gene: TRBV24-1
CDR3nt: TGTGCCACCAGTGACCCGCAGCAGGATACGCAGTATTTT
CDR3aa: CATSDPQQDTQYF

d_gene: -
abundance: -
j_gene: TRBJ1-1
v_gene: TRBV12-3/TRBV12-4
CDR3nt: TGTGCCAGCAGTTTCCTTACACAGAACACTGAAGCTTTCTTT
CDR3aa: CASSFLTQNTEAFF

d_gene: TRBD2
abundance: -
j_gene: TRBJ2-5
v_gene: TRBV24-1
CDR3nt: TGTGCCACCAGTGACACGGGGACTAGCGGCACCCAAGAGACCCAGTACTTC
CDR3aa: CATSDTGTSGTQETQYF

d_gene: -
abundance: -
j_gene: TRBJ1-4
v_gene: TRBV6-6
CDR3nt: TGTGCCAGCAGCTCCCCGGGACAAGCTAATGAAAAACTGTTTTTT
CDR3aa: CASSSPGQANEKLFF

d_gene: -
abundance: -
j_gene: TRBJ2-7
v_gene: TRBV13
CDR3nt: TGTGCCAGCAGCTTCAGAGGGGATCTTCTCGAGCAGTACTTC
CDR3aa: CASSFRGDLLEQYF

d_gene: -
abundance: once
j_gene: TRBJ1-6
v_gene: TRBV30
CDR3nt: TGTGCCTGGAGAGCACGGGACACCGATAATTCACTCCTCCACTTT
CDR3aa: CAWRARDTDNSLLHF

d_gene: -
abundance: -
j_gene: TRBJ2-7
v_gene: TRBV7-9
CDR3nt: TGTGCCAGCAGCTTAGGGGGGACTCAGGGGGTCTTCTCCTACGAGCAGTACTTC
CDR3aa: CASSLGGTQGVFSYEQYF

d_gene: -
abundance: -
j_gene: TRBJ2-3
v_gene: TRBV5-1
CDR3nt: TGCGCCAGCAGCACGGACCCCGGGACCAGGGATTATTTT
CDR3aa: CASSTDPGTRDYF

d_gene: -
abundance: -
j_gene: TRBJ2-3
v_gene: TRBV7-2
CDR3nt: TGTGCCAGCAGCTTATCGGGGGGCGCAGGTACGCAGTATTTT
CDR3aa: CASSLSGGAGTQYF

d_gene: -
abundance: few
j_gene: TRBJ2-2
v_gene: TRBV7-9
CDR3nt: TGTGCCAGCAGCTCCGGACTCGTCTCCGGGGAGCTGTTTTTT
CDR3aa: CASSSGLVSGELFF

d_gene: TRBD2
abundance: -
j_gene: TRBJ2-3
v_gene: TRBV7-3
CDR3nt: TGTGCCAGCAGCCCAGGACCAGCGGGGGGGCATTCTATCCTCGCAGATACGCAGTATTTT
CDR3aa: CASSPGPAGGHSILADTQYF

d_gene: -
abundance: few
j_gene: TRBJ2-7
v_gene: TRBV7-6
CDR3nt: TGTGCCGGCAGCCCACAAATTACTACCACTGGTACCTACGAGCAGTACTTC
CDR3aa: CAGSPQITTTGTYEQYF

d_gene: TRBD2
abundance: -
j_gene: TRBJ2-1
v_gene: TRBV20-1
CDR3nt: TGCAGTGCTAGAACTGGGACTAGCGATCCCAATGAGCAGTTCTTC
CDR3aa: CSARTGTSDPNEQFF

d_gene: -
abundance: few
j_gene: TRBJ2-7
v_gene: TRBV29-1
CDR3nt: TGCAGCGTTGGCAATAGGGAGGAGCAGTACTTC
CDR3aa: CSVGNREEQYF

d_gene: -
abundance: -
j_gene: TRBJ2-2
v_gene: TRBV29-1
CDR3nt: TGCAACGGCCGGCTCCTTCAAGGGGAGCTGTTTTTT
CDR3aa: CNGRLLQGELFF

d_gene: -
abundance: -
j_gene: TRBJ2-3
v_gene: TRBV5-6
CDR3nt: TGTGCCAGCAGCTTGTCTCGGGCGACTAGCACAGATACGCAGTATTTT
CDR3aa: CASSLSRATSTDTQYF

d_gene: -
abundance: few
j_gene: TRBJ2-5
v_gene: TRBV10-3
CDR3nt: TGTGCCATCAGTGACCCGGGGGAGACCCAGTACTTC
CDR3aa: CAISDPGETQYF

d_gene: -
abundance: -
j_gene: TRBJ1-1
v_gene: TRBV6-5
CDR3nt: TGTGCCAGCAGTTCGGCTGCCAATCCCGCGGGCACTGAAGCTTTCTTT
CDR3aa: CASSSAANPAGTEAFF

d_gene: TRBD2
abundance: -
j_gene: TRBJ2-7
v_gene: TRBV5-6
CDR3nt: TGTGCCAGCAGCCGGACTAGCGGGGCGCACGAGCAGTACTTC
CDR3aa: CASSRTSGAHEQYF

d_gene: -
abundance: many
j_gene: TRBJ1-4
v_gene: TRBV18
CDR3nt: TGTGCCAGCTCACCGGATAGGACTAATGAAAAACTGTTTTTT
CDR3aa: CASSPDRTNEKLFF

d_gene: -
abundance: few
j_gene: TRBJ2-5
v_gene: TRBV25-1
CDR3nt: TGTGCCAGCAGTGAATATGGGGGAGGTGGAGAGACCCAGTACTTC
CDR3aa: CASSEYGGGGETQYF

d_gene: -
abundance: -
j_gene: TRBJ2-2
v_gene: TRBV25-1
CDR3nt: TGTGCCAGCAGTGAATCAAAGAGCGCGAACACCGGGGAGCTGTTTTTT
CDR3aa: CASSESKSANTGELFF

d_gene: -
abundance: few
j_gene: TRBJ1-4
v_gene: TRBV12-3/TRBV12-4
CDR3nt: TGTGCCAGCAGTTTAGCCGGGCAGGAAAAACTGTTTTTT
CDR3aa: CASSLAGQEKLFF

d_gene: TRBD2
abundance: few
j_gene: TRBJ2-3
v_gene: TRBV10-3
CDR3nt: TGTGCCACCATGACTAGCGGGGACACAGATACGCAGTATTTT
CDR3aa: CATMTSGDTDTQYF

d_gene: TRBD2
abundance: -
j_gene: TRBJ2-1
v_gene: TRBV19
CDR3nt: TGTGCCAGTAGTACCAGGAGCGGGGGGGGGTACAATGAGCAGTTCTTC
CDR3aa: CASSTRSGGGYNEQFF

d_gene: TRBD1
abundance: -
j_gene: TRBJ1-1
v_gene: TRBV11-1
CDR3nt: TGTGCCAGCAGCCCATCCGACAGGGCCATGAACACTGAAGCTTTCTTT
CDR3aa: CASSPSDRAMNTEAFF

d_gene: -
abundance: few
j_gene: TRBJ2-3
v_gene: TRBV20-1
CDR3nt: TGCAGCGCCACACCTCAGGGGGGAGGAGATACGCAGTATTTT
CDR3aa: CSATPQGGGDTQYF

d_gene: TRBD2
abundance: -
j_gene: TRBJ2-7
v_gene: TRBV5-1
CDR3nt: TGCGCCAGCAGCTCCACCGGCGGGAGTAACACACTCGAGCAGTACTTC
CDR3aa: CASSSTGGSNTLEQYF

d_gene: -
abundance: few
j_gene: TRBJ1-1
v_gene: TRBV12-3/TRBV12-4
CDR3nt: TGTGCCAGCAGTCCCACAGGGCCAGGAGACACTGAAGCTTTCTTT
CDR3aa: CASSPTGPGDTEAFF

d_gene: TRBD1
abundance: -
j_gene: TRBJ2-5
v_gene: TRBV5-5
CDR3nt: TGTGCCAGCAGCTTTCTGCCCCCCGCGGACAGGGGGTCTATCGGGACCCTGTACTTC
CDR3aa: CASSFLPPADRGSIGTLYF

d_gene: -
abundance: once
j_gene: TRBJ2-5
v_gene: TRBV10-3
CDR3nt: TGTGCCATCAAGGGGGGGGCCAGTCCCCGTCAGGGGACCCAGTACTTC
CDR3aa: CAIKGGASPRQGTQYF